The 22 T cell receptor beta chains presented below share a single source sample, sequenced in a study of beta chain features in type 1 diabetes. General study results and limits: Type 1 diabetes patients had moderately but significantly shorter TCRB CDR3s in all four CD4+ subsets.

For these TCRs, the target antigens are not known. As every portion of the isolated RNA was reverse transcribed, the sequencing read expressed TCRB transcripts. Clones were sequenced by immunoSEQ multiplex PCR, and TCRdb holds only the in-frame ones, with some missing. The table records roughly 400,000 clones, over 8.5% of them present only once. The specimen sequenced was central memory CD4+ T cells from blood. These receptors came from a man under 40 with type 1 diabetes.

CDR3 coding DNA: TGTGCCAGCAGTGTGGGGGGGCTAGCGGGAACAAAAGAGACCCAGTACTTC. Its protein is CASSVGGLAGTKETQYF. The chain combines TRBV6-1 with TRBJ2-5, with 9 nucleotides matching TRBD2. Trimming cost V 4 bases and J 3 bases; bases outside gene matches: 12. The CDR3 contains 17 residues. Germline lookup yields CDR1 MNHNS and CDR2 SASEGT.

This clone has more than one count but fewer than ten. The chain uses TRBV7-2 and TRBJ2-3, with TRBD2 matching 7 bases. This CDR3 is 15 amino acids long. V dropped 8 bases and J dropped 0; count of bases not matched to a gene: 8. Germline V gives CDR1 SGHTA, CDR2 FQGNSA. CDR3 DNA: TGTGCCAGCGGGGGGGTGGCGTTGAGCACAGATACGCAGTATTTT. This gives the protein CASGGVALSTDTQYF.

This chain joins TRBV5-1 and TRBJ2-5, with D hard to call. CDR1 SGHRS and CDR2 YFSETQ come from the germline V gene. V was cut by 0 bases and J by 3 bases, with 3 bases left in between. This CDR3 region has 12 residues. The chain's CDR3 is CASSLEEETQYF. The CDR3 nucleotides are TGCGCCAGCAGCTTGGAGGAAGAGACCCAGTACTTC.

Only a few counts were recorded for this clone. The chain uses TRBV19 and TRBJ1-2; D unclear. V lost 5 bases to trimming and J lost 6 bases, with 19 bases between them. Germline V gives CDR1 LNHDA, CDR2 SQIVND (reference sequence). The CDR3 spans 15 residues. The CDR3 DNA reads as TGTGCCAGTAGTTCCCATTTCGGATCTCCTAATGGCTACACCTTC. Residues: CASSSHFGSPNGYTF.

In this sample, this clone turned up a few times. CDR3 DNA: TGCAGCACGGACAGGGGGCGGGAGACCCAGTACTTC. Its translation: CSTDRGRETQYF. The chain has TRBV29-1 and TRBJ2-5; 11 nucleotides line up with TRBD1. Trimming at V came to 8 bases and at J to 5 bases, leaving 4 bases not matched to a gene. The germline gives CDR1 SQVTM, CDR2 ANQGSEA. This CDR3 is built from 12 residues.

The genes are TRBV30 and TRBJ1-4, with a weak D call TRBD1 (5 bases). This CDR3 spans 15 amino acids. The ends were cut back, 2 bases at V and 8 bases at J, with 18 bases in the middle. From germline, CDR1 is GTSNPN and CDR2 SVGIG (reference sequence). CDR3 region: CAWSQGGTMGEKLFF. The CDR3 DNA reads TGTGCCTGGAGTCAAGGAGGGACGATGGGGGAAAAACTGTTTTTT.

The V and J genes are TRBV7-2 and TRBJ2-5; D is undetermined. V lost 5 bases and J lost 0, with 13 bases in between. Germline V gene data show CDR1 as SGHTA and CDR2 as FQGNSA. The CDR3 is made up of 15 amino acids. CDR3 region: CASSRQFHYQETQYF. CDR3 bases: TGTGCCAGCAGCCGGCAGTTTCATTACCAAGAGACCCAGTACTTC.

This clone came up a few times. V gene TRBV7-3 combines with J gene TRBJ2-1, with TRBD2 identical over 8 bases. Losses at the gene ends were 2 bases for V and 6 bases for J; bases not matched to a gene: 0. The germline V gene has CDR1 SGHTA and CDR2 FQGTGA. The CDR3 has 13 residues. CDR3: CASSLGTSNEQFF. The CDR3 DNA reads as TGTGCCAGCAGCTTAGGGACTAGCAATGAGCAGTTCTTC.

The chain joins TRBV19 to TRBJ2-3; the D gene could be TRBD1 or TRBD2 (5 bases each). The V end lost 9 bases, the J end lost 5 bases, and 12 bases lay between the germline ends. CDR1 is LNHDA and CDR2 is SQIVND in the germline V gene (reference sequence). The CDR3 has 12 amino acids. CDR3 DNA sequence: TGTGCCAGCGGGATAAGGGGAGATACGCAGTATTTT. Translated: CASGIRGDTQYF.

The chain recombines TRBV5-8 with TRBJ2-5, with TRBD2 matching over 7 bases. Per germline, CDR1 SGHTS and CDR2 YDEGEE. The CDR3 is made up of 15 amino acids. After removal of 5 bases from V and 2 bases from J, the junction contained 9 bases not matched to a gene. DNA of the CDR3: TGTGCCAGCAGTAGACTGACTAGCTTACAAGAGACCCAGTACTTC. Its protein product is CASSRLTSLQETQYF.

V is TRBV28 and J is TRBJ2-2, with 8 bases matching TRBD2. The CDR3 totals 16 residues. The V gene end was trimmed by 7 bases and the J gene end by 3 bases; junction bases not matched to a gene: 10. The germline CDR1 and CDR2 sequences are MDHEN and SYDVKM. The CDR3 DNA reads TGTGCCAGCAACCTCCCGGGGGGGGCGGACACCGGGGAGCTGTTTTTT. Translation gives CASNLPGGADTGELFF.

This clone was counted a few times. The chain couples TRBV7-2 to TRBJ2-2; no reliable D call. V was shortened by 2 bases and J by 4 bases, with 5 bases between the two germline ends. From germline, CDR1 is SGHTA and CDR2 FQGNSA. The CDR3 contains 13 residues. The DNA of the CDR3 is TGTGCCAGCAGCTTACAGATCACCGGGGAGCTGTTTTTT. Encoded protein: CASSLQITGELFF. Full variable domain (missing parts from reference TRBV7-2 and TRBJ2-2): GAGVSQSPSNKVTEKGKDVELRCDPISGHTALYWYRQSLGQGLEFLIYFQGNSAPDKSGLPSDRFSAERTGGSVSTLTIQRTQQEDSAVYLCASSLQITGELFFGEGSRLTVL.

The genes are TRBV28 and TRBJ1-1, with 7 bases aligning to TRBD1. V was clipped by 6 bases and J by 4 bases; unmatched bases: 11. Germline CDR1 MDHEN, CDR2 SYDVKM. CDR3 length: 15 amino acids. The CDR3 here is CASSRGGDAVTEAFF. Here the CDR3 DNA reads TGTGCCAGCAGCCGAGGGGGCGATGCCGTCACTGAAGCTTTCTTT.

The sample holds many counts of this clone. The CDR3 DNA is TGTGCCAGCAACTGGGACAGCAATCAGCCCCAGCATTTT. It specifies CASNWDSNQPQHF. The gene calls are TRBV2 and TRBJ1-5, with TRBD1 as a possible D gene (5 bases). CDR1 and CDR2 from the germline V gene are SNHLY and FYNNEI. Trimming shortened V by 7 bases and J by 1 base, and 8 bases separated the two germline ends. This CDR3 has 13 amino acids.

This chain uses TRBV27 with TRBJ2-2; a possible D gene is TRBD2 (6 bases). V was cut by 3 bases and J by 5 bases, with 10 bases left in between. In germline, CDR1 is MNHEY, CDR2 SMNVEV (reference sequence). The CDR3 is 14 amino acids. CDR3 sequence reads: CASSLDAGTGELFF. The CDR3 DNA sequence: TGTGCCAGCAGTTTGGACGCGGGGACCGGGGAGCTGTTTTTT.

The chain employs TRBV18 and TRBJ1-4; D uncertain. Germline CDR1 and CDR2: KGHSH and LQKENI. Deletions cut 8 bases from V and 2 bases from J, with 9 bases between. This CDR3 is built from 13 residues. Written as DNA, the CDR3 is TGTGCCAGCCTCCGAGGGACTAATGAAAAACTGTTTTTT. This sequence encodes CASLRGTNEKLFF.

This clone has only a few counts. The J gene is TRBJ2-3, the V gene TRBV6-6; D may be TRBD2 (5 bases). Germline assignment: CDR1 MNHNY and CDR2 SVGAGI (reference sequence). The V gene lost 6 bases and the J gene lost 4 bases, with 14 bases spanning the gap. The CDR3 is made up of 14 amino acids. The CDR3 DNA follows: TGTGCCAGCAGCCCCAGTTGGGGAGCAGATACGCAGTATTTT. Its translation: CASSPSWGADTQYF.

The chain is built from TRBV11-2 and TRBJ1-4; the match to TRBD1 covers 8 bases. Germline CDR1 SGHAT, CDR2 FQNNGV. The CDR3 covers 16 residues. Germline trimming cut 2 bases from V and 2 bases from J; bases unmatched to any gene: 4. The CDR3, as DNA: TGTGCCAGCAGCTTACAGGGGGCAGGGACTAATGAAAAACTGTTTTTT. Protein sequence: CASSLQGAGTNEKLFF.

This clone was detected a few times. The CDR3 DNA reads TGTGCCAGCAGCCTTACCGCCGGGACACAGTACTTC. Amino acid sequence: CASSLTAGTQYF. The chain has TRBV6-1 and TRBJ2-4; tentatively, D is TRBD1 (6 bases). This CDR3 comprises 12 residues. Germline lookup yields CDR1 MNHNS and CDR2 SASEGT. The ends were cut back, 6 bases at V and 13 bases at J, with 16 bases in the middle.

V gene TRBV18 combines with J gene TRBJ2-1; D is unclear. The ends were cut back, 6 bases at V and 10 bases at J, with 13 bases in the middle. This CDR3 region has 12 residues. Germline V gene data show CDR1 as KGHSH and CDR2 as LQKENI. The CDR3 sequence: CASSPDGSEQFF. The CDR3 region has the DNA TGTGCCAGCTCTCCGGACGGGTCCGAGCAGTTCTTC.

This clone occurred a few times. The CDR3 DNA reads TGTGCCAGCAGCCAAGGAAAAGGCACTTTCTCTGGAAACACCATATATTTT. As protein: CASSQGKGTFSGNTIYF. The J gene is TRBJ1-3, the V gene TRBV4-2; no reliable D call. V was pared by 1 base and J by 0 bases, with 13 bases between. Germline CDR1 reads LGHNA; CDR2 reads YNFKEQ. CDR3 length: 17 amino acids.

The DNA for the CDR3 is TGTGCCTGGGCCCTCAAAGGGGTAAGCACAGATACGCAGTATTTT. This codes for CAWALKGVSTDTQYF. The chain has TRBV30 and TRBJ2-3; D might be TRBD1 (5 bases). Germline values: CDR1 GTSNPN, CDR2 SVGIG (reference sequence). V lost 5 bases and J lost 0, with 15 bases in between. This CDR3 is built from 15 residues.